The source of this TCR beta chain is a study of neoadjuvant nivolumab and ipilimumab in lung cancer. Looking at the study overall: The combination arm added day-1 ipilimumab 1 mg/kg to nivolumab 3 mg/kg on days 1, 15, 29.

Overall study findings and caveats: TCR clonality did not significantly correlate with pathologic tumor regression. Higher pretherapy blood TCR richness went with higher resected-tumor richness. TCR sequencing covered a small number of samples.

Concerning this clone: The antigen is not known.

This CDR3 has 14 amino acids. CDR1 GTSNPN and CDR2 SVGIG come from the germline V gene (reference sequence). Trimming cost V 3 bases and J 3 bases, with 11 bases left between them. TCRdb's copy holds only in-frame clones and misses some; the assay was immunoSEQ multiplex PCR. The table lists approximately 5,000 clones, 91% of them singletons. The receptor was isolated from an adult with non-small cell lung cancer. Some clones in this sample may be carry-over from other donors' samples. Specimen: blood, collected after neoadjuvant nivolumab, alone or with ipilimumab, at or shortly before surgery. This sequence joins TRBV30 and TRBJ2-2, with D possibly matching TRBD1 (6 bases). In DNA, the CDR3 is TGTGCCTGGAGCGAGACAGGATACACCGGGGAGCTGTTTTTT. It is translated as CAWSETGYTGELFF.